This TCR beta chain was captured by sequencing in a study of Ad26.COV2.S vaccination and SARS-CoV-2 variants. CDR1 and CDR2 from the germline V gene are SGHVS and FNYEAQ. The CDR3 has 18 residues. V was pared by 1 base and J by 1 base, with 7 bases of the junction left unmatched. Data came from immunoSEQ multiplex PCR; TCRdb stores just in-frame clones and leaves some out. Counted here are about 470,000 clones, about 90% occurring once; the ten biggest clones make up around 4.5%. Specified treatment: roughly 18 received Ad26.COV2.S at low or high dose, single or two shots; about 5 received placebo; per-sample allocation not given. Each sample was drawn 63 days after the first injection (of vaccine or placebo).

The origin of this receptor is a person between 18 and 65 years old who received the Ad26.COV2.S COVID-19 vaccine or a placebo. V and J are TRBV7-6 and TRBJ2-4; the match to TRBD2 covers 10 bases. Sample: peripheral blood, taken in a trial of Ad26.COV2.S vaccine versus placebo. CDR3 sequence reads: CASSLGRASGSAKNIQYF. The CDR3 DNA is TGTGCCAGCAGCTTAGGACGGGCTAGCGGGAGCGCCAAAAACATTCAGTACTTC.